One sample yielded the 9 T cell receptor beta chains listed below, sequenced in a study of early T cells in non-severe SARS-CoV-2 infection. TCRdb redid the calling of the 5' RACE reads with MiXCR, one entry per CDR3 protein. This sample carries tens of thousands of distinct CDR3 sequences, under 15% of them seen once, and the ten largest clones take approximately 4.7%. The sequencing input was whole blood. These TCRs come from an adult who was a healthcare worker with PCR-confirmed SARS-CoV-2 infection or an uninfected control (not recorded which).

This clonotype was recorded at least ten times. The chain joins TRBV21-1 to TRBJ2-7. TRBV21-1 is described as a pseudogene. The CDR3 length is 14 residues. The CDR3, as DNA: TGTGCCAGCAGCAAGTGGGAAGCGTCCTACGAGCAGTACTTC. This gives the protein CASSKWEASYEQYF.

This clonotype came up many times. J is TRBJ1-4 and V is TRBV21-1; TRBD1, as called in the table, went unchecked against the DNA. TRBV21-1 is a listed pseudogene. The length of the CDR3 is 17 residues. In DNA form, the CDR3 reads TGTGCCAGCAGCATCCAAACTGGACAGGGCCAGGATGAAAAACTGTTTTTT. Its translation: CASSIQTGQGQDEKLFF.

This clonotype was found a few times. The DNA for the CDR3 is TGCAGCGTTGACACAGATACGCAGTATTTT. Its protein product is CSVDTDTQYF. The genes are TRBV29-1 and TRBJ2-3; the D is unclear. Germline V gives CDR1 SQVTM, CDR2 ANQGSEA. The CDR3 sequence is 10 residues long. V was trimmed by 3 bases and J by 2 bases, leaving 0 bases between them.

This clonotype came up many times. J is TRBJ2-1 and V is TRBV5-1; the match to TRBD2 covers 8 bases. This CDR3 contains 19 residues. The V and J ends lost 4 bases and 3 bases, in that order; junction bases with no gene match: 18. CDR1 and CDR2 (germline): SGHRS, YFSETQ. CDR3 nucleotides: TGCGCCAGCAGCCTTCCCCGGGGGGGCGAGTTCAAGCTCTACAATGAGCAGTTCTTC. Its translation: CASSLPRGGEFKLYNEQFF.

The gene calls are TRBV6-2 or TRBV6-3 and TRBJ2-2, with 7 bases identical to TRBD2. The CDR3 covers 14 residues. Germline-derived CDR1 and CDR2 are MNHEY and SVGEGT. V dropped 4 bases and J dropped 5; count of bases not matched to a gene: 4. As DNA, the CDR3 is TGTGCCAGCAGTTTGGCTAGCGGAACCGGGGAGCTGTTTTTT. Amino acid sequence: CASSLASGTGELFF.

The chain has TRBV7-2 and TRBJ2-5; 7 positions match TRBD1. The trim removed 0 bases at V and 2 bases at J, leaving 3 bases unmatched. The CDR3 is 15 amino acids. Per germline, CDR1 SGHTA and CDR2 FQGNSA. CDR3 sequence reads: CASSLAGTAQETQYF. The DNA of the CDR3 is TGTGCCAGCAGCTTAGCCGGGACAGCACAAGAGACCCAGTACTTC.

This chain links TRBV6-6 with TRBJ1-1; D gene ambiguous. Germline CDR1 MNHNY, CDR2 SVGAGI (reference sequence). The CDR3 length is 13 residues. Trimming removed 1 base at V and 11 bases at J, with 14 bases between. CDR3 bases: TGTGCCAGCAGTTACTTCGAGGCCGACCGGGCTTTCTTT. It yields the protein CASSYFEADRAFF.

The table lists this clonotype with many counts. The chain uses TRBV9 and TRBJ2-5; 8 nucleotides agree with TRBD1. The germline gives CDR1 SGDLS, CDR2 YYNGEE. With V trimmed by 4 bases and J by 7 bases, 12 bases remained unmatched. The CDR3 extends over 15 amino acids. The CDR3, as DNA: TGTGCCAGCAGCCCACGGACAGGGTCCGGAGTGACCCAGTACTTC. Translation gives CASSPRTGSGVTQYF.

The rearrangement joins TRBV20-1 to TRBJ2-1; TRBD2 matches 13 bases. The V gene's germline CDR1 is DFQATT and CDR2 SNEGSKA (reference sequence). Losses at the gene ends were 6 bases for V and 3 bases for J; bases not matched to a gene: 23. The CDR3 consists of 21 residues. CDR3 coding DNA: TGCAGTGCGGGGGGCCAGGGTGGACTAGCGGGGGACCTTCCGATCTACAATGAGCAGTTCTTC. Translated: CSAGGQGGLAGDLPIYNEQFF.